This TCR beta chain was retrieved from a study of cytomegalovirus exposure and HLA in healthy donors. Study information: The 120 validation repertoires, a later analysis reported, used the same platform as the approximately 670 repertoires from the first cohort.

V trimming: 2 bases; J trimming: 5 bases; junction bases outside the gene matches: 5. The CDR3 is made up of 15 amino acids. Looked up from germline, CDR1 is SGHTA and CDR2 is FQGTGA. This table comes from immunoSEQ multiplex PCR, and its TCRdb copy is limited to in-frame clones, with some not included. The table shows approximately 150,000 clones, with about 89% occurring only once. This clone was detected once. The donors were members of the validation cohort, which comprised 100 to 150 subjects and was separate from the first cohort of some 680 subjects. This sequence joins TRBV7-3 and TRBJ2-1; TRBD2 agrees at 8 bases. This TCR was sampled from a young woman in good health and CMV-seropositive. The sequencing sample was made of PBMCs. In DNA form, the CDR3 reads TGTGCCAGCAGCTTAGGCGGGAGGAGAAACAATGAGCAGTTCTTC. It codes for CASSLGGRRNNEQFF.